The 26 T cell receptor beta chains below were found in one sample sequenced in a study of cytomegalovirus exposure and HLA in healthy donors (dated by TCRdb to about 2017). Libraries came from the immunoSEQ multiplex PCR assay. The multiplex PCR relied on a mix of 60 forward primers for TCR Vbeta segments and 13 reverse primers for TCR Jbeta segments. Drawn from immuneACCESS, this table holds only the in-frame rearrangements with V and J called that TCRdb kept. Clones are partly lost; checked studies trace under half to an unresolved V gene and leave the rest unexplained. For this sample the table gives tens of thousands of clones, of which about 80% were detected only once. Together, the top ten hold around 1.4% of the sample. The sequenced sample was PBMCs. These receptor sequences come from a male donor in good health and CMV-seronegative.

The chain employs TRBV5-6 and TRBJ1-1; weak D call: TRBD1 (5 bases). Germline V lookup: CDR1 SGHDT, CDR2 YYEEEE. Trimming pared 6 bases from V and 10 bases from J, leaving 19 bases between. This CDR3 region has 13 residues. The CDR3 loop is CASTQPGGNVAFF. The CDR3 coding sequence is TGTGCCAGCACCCAACCCGGGGGGAACGTAGCTTTCTTT.

The V gene is TRBV29-1, the J gene TRBJ1-4; no firm D call. The CDR3 is made up of 16 amino acids. Germline-derived CDR1 and CDR2 are SQVTM and ANQGSEA. Trimming took off 6 bases at V and 0 bases at J, with 17 bases between the two ends. Written as DNA, the CDR3 is TGCAGCGTGAAATCTACCTGGGGAGCAACTAATGAAAAACTGTTTTTT. Translation gives CSVKSTWGATNEKLFF.

V usage is TRBV5-1 and J usage is TRBJ2-1; a possible D gene is TRBD2 (5 bases). Germline CDR1 reads SGHRS; CDR2 reads YFSETQ. V lost 0 bases and J 8 bases, leaving 12 bases between the germline ends. The CDR3 totals 14 residues. Here the CDR3 reads CASSLGGSRDEQFF. The DNA for the CDR3 is TGCGCCAGCAGCTTGGGAGGGAGCCGCGATGAGCAGTTCTTC. Based on the CDR3 plus reference TRBV5-1 and TRBJ2-1, the full variable domain is KAGVTQTPRYLIKTRGQQVTLSCSPISGHRSVSWYQQTPGQGLQFLFEYFSETQRNKGNFPGRFSGRQFSNSRSEMNVSTLELGDSALYLCASSLGGSRDEQFFGPGTRLTVL.

V usage is TRBV14 and J usage is TRBJ2-7; TRBD2 might be the D (5 bases). CDR3 length: 14 residues. In germline, CDR1 is SGHDN, CDR2 FVKESK. Trimming cost V 2 bases and J 3 bases, with 11 bases left between them. This CDR3 is CASSQLEGYYEQYF. The CDR3 DNA reads TGTGCCAGCAGCCAACTAGAGGGATACTACGAGCAGTACTTC.

Only one count was recorded for this clone. DNA of the CDR3: TGTGCCAGCAGGAAAGCGGGGGAGCAGTACTTC. This translates into CASRKAGEQYF. The chain couples TRBV2 to TRBJ2-5; 8 bases map to TRBD2. Trimming cost V 6 bases and J 11 bases; bases outside gene matches: 5. Germline-derived CDR1 and CDR2 are SNHLY and FYNNEI. This CDR3 region has 11 residues.

The chain joins TRBV29-1 to TRBJ1-4; TRBD1 matches at 9 bases. Germline trimming cut 7 bases from V and 7 bases from J; bases unmatched to any gene: 7. Germline CDR1 is SQVTM and CDR2 is ANQGSEA. This CDR3 has 13 residues. The chain's CDR3 is CSGYDRGVEKLFF. The CDR3 region has the DNA TGCAGCGGTTACGACAGGGGGGTTGAAAAACTGTTTTTT.

The V and J genes are TRBV5-4 and TRBJ2-7, with D possibly being TRBD2 (6 bases). The CDR3 consists of 14 residues. Between the trimmed V and J ends, which lost 5 bases and 0 bases, there was a span of 12 bases. CDR1 is SGHNT, CDR2 YYREEE, per germline (reference sequence). The CDR3: CASRADGSSYEQYF. The DNA of the CDR3 is TGTGCCAGCAGGGCGGACGGGAGCTCCTACGAGCAGTACTTC. Full variable domain (outside the CDR3, taken from reference TRBV5-4 and TRBJ2-7): ETGVTQSPTHLIKTRGQQVTLRCSSQSGHNTVSWYQQALGQGPQFIFQYYREEENGRGNFPPRFSGLQFPNYSSELNVNALELDDSALYLCASRADGSSYEQYFGPGTRLTVT.

The chain couples TRBV10-1 to TRBJ2-2, with D uncertain. Per the germline V gene, CDR1 is WNHNN and CDR2 is SYGVQD (reference sequence). V shed 0 bases and J shed 4 bases, with 12 bases lying between them. This CDR3 is 16 amino acids long. The CDR3 protein is CASSESIFWSTGELFF. The DNA for the CDR3 is TGCGCCAGCAGTGAGTCGATTTTTTGGAGCACCGGGGAGCTGTTTTTT.

Here the CDR3 DNA reads TGTGCCAGCAGACCTAGCGGGAGAGGAGAGACCCAGTACTTC. Translated: CASRPSGRGETQYF. The chain combines TRBV27 with TRBJ2-5; 10 positions agree with TRBD2. Trimming cost V 6 bases and J 4 bases; bases outside gene matches: 5. Looked up from germline, CDR1 is MNHEY and CDR2 is SMNVEV (reference sequence). The CDR3 is 14 residues long.

The V and J genes are TRBV7-9 and TRBJ2-5; no reliable D call. In germline, CDR1 is SEHNR, CDR2 FQNEAQ (reference sequence). The CDR3 is 17 residues long. Trimming cost V 2 bases and J 0 bases, with 16 bases left between them. The CDR3 loop is CASSLLAPSPYQETQYF. In DNA form, the CDR3 reads TGTGCCAGCAGCTTATTAGCCCCTTCGCCGTACCAAGAGACCCAGTACTTC.

J is TRBJ2-3 and V is TRBV5-1, with 10 bases aligning to TRBD1. V lost 4 bases to trimming and J lost 3 bases; unmatched junction nucleotides: 5. CDR1 is SGHRS, CDR2 YFSETQ, per germline. The CDR3 consists of 15 residues. CDR3 in amino acids: CASSPGDRGTDTQYF. CDR3 DNA sequence: TGCGCCAGCAGCCCGGGGGACAGGGGAACAGATACGCAGTATTTT.

A remark on this clone: One end of the junction is discordant with germline, which a read error may explain. The chain uses TRBV7-2 and TRBJ1-5, with 9 bases matching TRBD1. Germline CDR1 is SGHTA and CDR2 is FQGNSA. This CDR3 region has 15 residues. The CDR3 here is CASRLDRGSNQPQHF. Here the CDR3 DNA reads TGTGCCAGCAGATTAGACAGGGGGAGCAATCAGCCCCAGCATTTT.

This chain links TRBV6-5 with TRBJ1-3; D is undetermined. This CDR3 is built from 15 residues. Trimming removed 6 bases at V and 1 base at J, with 13 bases between. Germline V gene sequence: CDR1 MNHEY, CDR2 SVGAGI. Written as DNA, the CDR3 is TGTGCCAGCAGCAGCGCGGGTCGGTCTGGAAACACCATATATTTT. Protein: CASSSAGRSGNTIYF.

The chain employs TRBV6-5 and TRBJ2-1; possible D gene TRBD2, 6 bases. This CDR3 comprises 15 residues. The V end lost 8 bases, the J end lost 3 bases, and 17 bases lay between the germline ends. Germline V gene sequence: CDR1 MNHEY, CDR2 SVGAGI. DNA for the CDR3: TGTGCCAGCTCAAGGGACGAGGACTACTACAATGAGCAGTTCTTC. Its protein product is CASSRDEDYYNEQFF.

J is TRBJ2-2 and V is TRBV11-3; 9 positions match TRBD1. CDR3 length: 13 amino acids. V was clipped by 5 bases and J by 6 bases; unmatched bases: 1. CDR1 and CDR2 (germline): SGHNT, YENEEA. CDR3 DNA sequence: TGTGCCAGCAGCACAGGGGGCCCCGGGGAGCTGTTTTTT. It translates to CASSTGGPGELFF.

This chain uses TRBV2 with TRBJ2-7, with 10 bases aligning to TRBD1. The CDR3 runs 14 residues. J gave up 1 base and V 6 bases, and 3 bases lay outside the gene matches. The germline gives CDR1 SNHLY, CDR2 FYNNEI. Here the CDR3 DNA reads TGTGCCAGCAGGGGGACAGGGGAATCCTACGAGCAGTACTTC. As protein: CASRGTGESYEQYF.

This clone has a single count. This chain links TRBV2 with TRBJ2-3; weak D call: TRBD2 (5 bases). V was pared by 4 bases and J by 7 bases, with 12 bases between. CDR3 length: 13 residues. CDR1 and CDR2 from the germline V gene are SNHLY and FYNNEI. The CDR3 loop reads CASSGEGGHTQYF. The CDR3 coding sequence is TGTGCCAGCAGTGGGGAAGGAGGTCATACGCAGTATTTT.

The chain uses TRBV10-2 and TRBJ2-6; perhaps TRBD2 as D (5 bases). Looked up from germline, CDR1 is WSHSY and CDR2 is SAAADI. Deletions cut 4 bases from V and 1 base from J, with 8 bases between. The CDR3 extends over 15 amino acids. The chain's CDR3 is CASSVSGSGANVLTF. CDR3 bases: TGCGCCAGCAGTGTATCGGGGTCTGGGGCCAACGTCCTGACTTTC.

The V gene is TRBV4-3, the J gene TRBJ1-3, with 7 bases aligning to TRBD1. Germline assignment: CDR1 LGHNA and CDR2 YSLEER. This CDR3 has 17 amino acids. Trimming at V came to 2 bases and at J to 0 bases, leaving 7 bases not matched to a gene. CDR3 residues: CASSQNRQGASGNTIYF. CDR3 sequence (DNA): TGCGCCAGCAGCCAAAACAGACAGGGTGCCTCTGGAAACACCATATATTTT.

In its sample, this clone was seen a few times. The chain recombines TRBV18 with TRBJ2-1; 11 positions agree with TRBD2. Germline V gives CDR1 KGHSH, CDR2 LQKENI. This CDR3 is 16 amino acids long. The trim removed 5 bases at V and 10 bases at J, leaving 13 bases unmatched. Here the CDR3 DNA reads TGTGCCAGCTCATCCATAGCGGGAGGGCCCCTCGGAGAGCAGTTCTTC. Translation: CASSSIAGGPLGEQFF. Full variable domain (remainder filled in from reference TRBV18 and TRBJ2-1): NAGVMQNPRHLVRRRGQEARLRCSPMKGHSHVYWYRQLPEEGLKFMVYLQKENIIDESGMPKERFSAEFPKEGPSILRIQQVVRGDSAAYFCASSSIAGGPLGEQFFGPGTRLTVL.

The V call is TRBV28, the J call TRBJ2-2; 7 positions match TRBD1. The junction had 2 bases not matched to a gene; V was cut back by 6 bases and J by 4 bases. CDR3 length: 13 residues. The germline CDR1 and CDR2 sequences are MDHEN and SYDVKM. The DNA of the CDR3 is TGTGCCAGCAGACAGGGGAGCACCGGGGAGCTGTTTTTT. This encodes CASRQGSTGELFF.

The chain combines TRBV4-3 with TRBJ2-7; D remains ambiguous. In germline, CDR1 is LGHNA, CDR2 YSLEER. The CDR3 spans 15 residues. Trimming took off 2 bases at V and 0 bases at J, with 11 bases between the two ends. CDR3 sequence: CASSQMGHSSYEQYF. The CDR3 DNA reads as TGCGCCAGCAGCCAAATGGGTCACAGCTCCTACGAGCAGTACTTC.

This chain joins TRBV7-2 and TRBJ1-4, with D possibly TRBD1 on 5 matching bases. The V gene lost 4 bases and the J gene lost 7 bases, with 16 bases spanning the gap. Germline assignment: CDR1 SGHTA and CDR2 FQGNSA. The CDR3 is made up of 15 amino acids. CDR3 in amino acids: CASSYGGRVPEKLFF. DNA of the CDR3: TGTGCCAGCAGCTACGGGGGTCGGGTCCCTGAAAAACTGTTTTTT.

This chain joins TRBV10-3 and TRBJ2-7, with TRBD1 matching over 12 bases. This CDR3 comprises 14 residues. Germline V gene lookup returns CDR1 ENHRY and CDR2 SYGVKD. Trimming at V came to 6 bases and at J to 6 bases, leaving 6 bases not matched to a gene. In DNA, the CDR3 is TGTGCCATCAGGTTCGGGACAGGGGGCCCCGAGCAGTACTTC. It is translated as CAIRFGTGGPEQYF.

V gene TRBV27 combines with J gene TRBJ1-1, with 7 bases lining up with TRBD1. The CDR3 totals 18 residues. Unmatched junction bases numbered 23, after V lost 10 bases and J lost 3 bases. CDR1 and CDR2 from the germline V gene are MNHEY and SMNVEV (reference sequence). The CDR3: CATRTLTGQVLPHTEAFF. In DNA, the CDR3 is TGTGCCACTCGAACCCTTACCGGACAGGTGCTCCCCCACACTGAAGCTTTCTTT.

The chain uses TRBV6-6 and TRBJ1-1; 10 nucleotides line up with TRBD1. V trimming: 2 bases; J trimming: 8 bases; junction bases outside the gene matches: 2. This CDR3 is 13 amino acids long. Germline-derived CDR1 and CDR2 are MNHNY and SVGAGI (reference sequence). CDR3 in DNA: TGTGCCAGCAGTTACGGGACAGGGGTCGAAGCTTTCTTT. It is translated as CASSYGTGVEAFF.